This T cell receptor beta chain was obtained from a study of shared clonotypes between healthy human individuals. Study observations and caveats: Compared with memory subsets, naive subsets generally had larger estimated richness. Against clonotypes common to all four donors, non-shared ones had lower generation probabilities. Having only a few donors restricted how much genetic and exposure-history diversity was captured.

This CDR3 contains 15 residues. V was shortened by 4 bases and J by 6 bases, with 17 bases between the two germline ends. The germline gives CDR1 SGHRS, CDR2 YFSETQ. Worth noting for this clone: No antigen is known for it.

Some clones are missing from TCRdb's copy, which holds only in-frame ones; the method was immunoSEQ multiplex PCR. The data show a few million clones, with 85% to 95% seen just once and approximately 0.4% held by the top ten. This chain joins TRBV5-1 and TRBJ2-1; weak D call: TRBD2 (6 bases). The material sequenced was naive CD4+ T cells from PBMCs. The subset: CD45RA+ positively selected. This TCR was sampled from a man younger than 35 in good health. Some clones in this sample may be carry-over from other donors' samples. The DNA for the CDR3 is TGCGCCAGCAGCAGGGCGGGGTGGGGAACCAATGAGCAGTTCTTC. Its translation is CASSRAGWGTNEQFF.